This is a list of T cell receptor beta chains from one sample in a study of metastatic and nonmetastatic thyroid tumors. From the PCR reads, TCRdb re-called clones with MiXCR. The sample lists 13,000 to 15,000 clones, approximately 25% occurring once. Sequenced: tumor tissue. These TCRs come from a female donor with papillary thyroid cancer or a benign thyroid nodule (not recorded which). Some clones in this sample may be carry-over from other donors' samples. CDR3s include the opening cysteine and the closing phenylalanine or tryptophan. A D gene is named only where the DNA matches it firmly. A clone size is listed for some rows: how often the clone was seen (once, few, many), or a class if it is expanded.

d_gene	v_gene	abundance	j_gene	CDR3nt	CDR3aa
-	TRBV28	many	TRBJ2-3	TGTGCCAGCAGCCGCCCCGGGACACAGGATACGCAGTATTTT	CASSRPGTQDTQYF
TRBD2	TRBV6-1	few	TRBJ2-7	TGTGCCAGACTTACCCCCGGGACTAGCGGGAGCGTGCAGTACTTC	CARLTPGTSGSVQYF
-	TRBV7-9	-	TRBJ2-7	TGTGCCAGCAGCTTAGGACAGCCCTACGAGCAGTACTTC	CASSLGQPYEQYF
-	TRBV6-1	medium-sized	TRBJ2-7	TGTGCCAGCAGTGAAACCCTCGAGCAGTACTTC	CASSETLEQYF
-	TRBV6-1	many	TRBJ2-1	TGTGCCAGCAGTGGAACCGGGACCGGTTCCAATGAGCAGTTCTTC	CASSGTGTGSNEQFF
TRBD1	TRBV29-1	many	TRBJ1-1	TGCAGCGCCGAGACAGGGATCACTGAAGCTTTCTTT	CSAETGITEAFF
TRBD2	TRBV6-1	-	TRBJ2-3	TGTGCCTGCAGCTTTCCGCGGGGGGGTACGCAGTATTTT	CACSFPRGGTQYF
TRBD1	TRBV6-1	large	TRBJ1-2	TGTGCCAGCAGTCCCCAGACAGGGGCTACGTTTAACTATGGCTACACCTTC	CASSPQTGATFNYGYTF
-	TRBV4-2	medium-sized	TRBJ1-3	TGTGCCAGCAGCCCCGAGGGGGGGTTGAGGTCTGGAAACACCATATATTTT	CASSPEGGLRSGNTIYF
TRBD2	TRBV9	many	TRBJ2-3	TGTGCCAGCAGCGTACTAGGGGGTAGCGGGAGAGATACGCAGTATTTT	CASSVLGGSGRDTQYF
TRBD1	TRBV20-1	many	TRBJ1-1	TGCAGTGCTCCCGCGGCAGGGGGCTTTAACACTGAAGCTTTCTTT	CSAPAAGGFNTEAFF
TRBD1	TRBV28	few	TRBJ1-2	TGTGCCAGCAGTTCTAAGGGGGCGCTCGATGGCCACACTTTC	CASSSKGALDGHTF
TRBD2	TRBV2	few	TRBJ2-7	TGTGCCAGCAGCACCATAGCGGGAGGCTCATACGAGCAGTACTTC	CASSTIAGGSYEQYF
-	TRBV6-4	many	TRBJ1-1	TGTGCCAGCAGCCCAAATCCAGGGAACACTGAAGCTTTCTTT	CASSPNPGNTEAFF
-	TRBV11-1	-	TRBJ2-2	TGTGCCAGCAGCCCCTACACTAGTGGTGTGGGGGCCGGGGAGCTGTTTTTT	CASSPYTSGVGAGELFF
-	TRBV28	many	TRBJ2-1	TGTGCCAGCACCTCCCCGGGCCGAACTGCAAGGGACAATGAGCAGTTCTTC	CASTSPGRTARDNEQFF
TRBD2	TRBV18	many	TRBJ2-1	TGTGCCAGCTCACCCCCCAGCGGGAGCAGGAATGAGCAGTTCTTC	CASSPPSGSRNEQFF
TRBD1	TRBV27	few	TRBJ2-3	TGTGCTATCAGTGCATCCGGGACAGCCGGAGATACGCAGTATTTT	CAISASGTAGDTQYF
-	TRBV4-1	many	TRBJ1-4	TGCGCCAGCAAGGACATAAGGGGTGCAACTAATGAAAAACTGTTTTTT	CASKDIRGATNEKLFF
-	TRBV19	medium-sized	TRBJ2-2	TGTGCCAGTAGTTGGGGTCCGAACACCGGGGAGCTGTTTTTT	CASSWGPNTGELFF
-	TRBV5-6	medium-sized	TRBJ2-7	TGTGCCAGCAGCTTGGTCGGATACGAGCAGTACTTC	CASSLVGYEQYF
-	TRBV12-3/TRBV12-4	few	TRBJ2-7	TGTGCCAGCAGCCCTAGACAGGTAACCTACGAGCAGTACTTC	CASSPRQVTYEQYF
TRBD1	TRBV20-1	-	TRBJ2-7	TGCAGTGCCAGGACAGGGGGAGATTACGAGCAGTACTTC	CSARTGGDYEQYF
TRBD2	TRBV7-9	medium-sized	TRBJ2-3	TGTGCCAGCAGCCCCCCAACTAGCGGGAGTTCAGATACGCAGTATTTT	CASSPPTSGSSDTQYF
-	TRBV20-1	-	TRBJ2-7	TGCAGTGCTAGAGGTGACAAGAGCTCCTACGAGCAGTACTTC	CSARGDKSSYEQYF
-	TRBV12-3/TRBV12-4	medium-sized	TRBJ2-4	TGTGCCAGCAGTTTAAACAACCGAGCCAAAAACATTCAGTACTTC	CASSLNNRAKNIQYF
TRBD1	TRBV3-1	once	TRBJ1-4	TGTGCCAGCAGCCAAGAGGACAGGGAGAATGAAAAACTGTTTTTT	CASSQEDRENEKLFF
TRBD1	TRBV20-1	-	TRBJ1-2	TGCAGTGCCTTTCCCCGGACAGGGGGCGGCTTATATGGCTACACCTTC	CSAFPRTGGGLYGYTF
TRBD1	TRBV7-2	-	TRBJ1-6	TGTGCCAGCAGCCTGACAGGGGAGTCACCCCTCCACTTT	CASSLTGESPLHF
-	TRBV20-1	many	TRBJ2-3	TGCAGTGCTAGATCCCAAAGCGGGGATACGCAGTATTTT	CSARSQSGDTQYF
-	TRBV2	-	TRBJ1-2	TGTGCCAGCACCCGAGGGGATGGCTACACCTTC	CASTRGDGYTF
TRBD1	TRBV9	many	TRBJ1-1	TGTGCCAGCAGCGTAATCCGGGACAGGGGCGAAGCTTTCTTT	CASSVIRDRGEAFF
-	TRBV6-6	medium-sized	TRBJ1-6	TGTGCCAGCAGTTACTCCCCGGAGACCCTGACTCACGGACTCCACTTT	CASSYSPETLTHGLHF
-	TRBV7-9	many	TRBJ2-2	TGTGCCAGCTCAGGGGACCACCCCGGGGAGCTGTTTTTT	CASSGDHPGELFF
-	TRBV18	-	TRBJ2-3	TGTGCCAGCTCACCCTTCGAAGCTACAGATACGCAGTATTTT	CASSPFEATDTQYF
-	TRBV15	many	TRBJ2-1	TGTGCCACCAGCAGATTGCCTGAGCCAGCGTTCTTC	CATSRLPEPAFF
TRBD1	TRBV7-8	once	TRBJ1-5	TGTGCCAGCAGCGGAATAGGGAGCCTAGGGGGCCAGCCCCAGCATTTT	CASSGIGSLGGQPQHF
-	TRBV30	-	TRBJ2-7	TGTGCCTGGACCCACGGGGGCAGGACCCCCCCCTACGAGCAGTACTTC	CAWTHGGRTPPYEQYF
-	TRBV7-2	many	TRBJ2-3	TGTGCCAGCAGCTTTGGGGGGCTAATCACAGATACGCAGTATTTT	CASSFGGLITDTQYF
TRBD1	TRBV6-2/TRBV6-3	medium-sized	TRBJ1-1	TGTGCCAGCCAGAGGACAGGGTCTAACACTGAAGCTTTCTTT	CASQRTGSNTEAFF
-	TRBV6-2/TRBV6-3	-	TRBJ1-1	TGTGCCAGCAGTTTTAAGAACACTGAAGCTTTCTTT	CASSFKNTEAFF
TRBD1	TRBV5-1	-	TRBJ2-3	TGCGCCAGCAGCTTGGAGGGACAGTACACAGATACGCAGTATTTT	CASSLEGQYTDTQYF
TRBD1	TRBV6-1	medium-sized	TRBJ2-7	TGTGCCAGCAGTGCCTGGGACAGTCGAAACGAGCAGTACTTC	CASSAWDSRNEQYF
-	TRBV12-3/TRBV12-4	-	TRBJ2-7	TGTGCCAGCAGTTTAAGCTGGGGGGCGGGAGATCGGGGCGAGCAGTACTTC	CASSLSWGAGDRGEQYF
TRBD1	TRBV20-1	many	TRBJ1-2	TGCAGTGCTAAGACAGGGTGGGGATATGGCTACACCTTC	CSAKTGWGYGYTF
-	TRBV20-1	-	TRBJ2-2	TGCAGTGCTAGGGACATGGGGTCGGTCGGTGAGCTGTTTTTT	CSARDMGSVGELFF
-	TRBV5-1	-	TRBJ2-2	TGCGCCAGCAGCTTGGATCCGGGAGCCGGGCCCTGGGAGCTGTTTTTT	CASSLDPGAGPWELFF
-	TRBV6-1	medium-sized	TRBJ1-3	TGTGCCAGCAGACAGGGCGCTGGAAACACCATATATTTT	CASRQGAGNTIYF